This T cell receptor (beta chain) was captured by sequencing in a study of cytomegalovirus exposure and HLA in healthy donors. Study-level results: The Asian-associated ancestry cluster reportedly had fewer N-insertions than the roughly 670-donor mean in a later analysis.

Trimming cost V 2 bases and J 5 bases, with 9 bases left between them. Per the germline V gene, CDR1 is KGHSY and CDR2 is FQNENV. This CDR3 contains 14 residues. In the case of this clone: As yet, its antigen is unknown.

In the PCR, 60 Vbeta and 13 Jbeta primers were used. Sequenced by immunoSEQ multiplex PCR; TCRdb stores in-frame clones only, minus some. The sample records about 100,000 clones, under 80% being singletons. This chain links TRBV16 with TRBJ2-2; possible D gene TRBD1, 5 bases. The clonotype was recovered from a man aged 35 to 55 in good health and CMV-seropositive. The sequencing input was PBMCs. CDR3 sequence reads: CASSQKRGTGELFF. The CDR3 nucleotides read TGTGCCAGCAGCCAAAAAAGGGGAACCGGGGAGCTGTTTTTT.